This TCR beta chain was recorded in a study of immune reconstitution after stem cell transplant in scleroderma. TCRdb itself ran the RT-PCR reads through MiXCR, one entry per CDR3 protein. Of thousands of distinct CDR3 sequences detected, about 9.2% appear once; the ten largest clones hold under 5.5%. This clonotype was detected only a few times. This CDR3 is 17 amino acids long. Sampling was done before or after autologous hematopoietic stem cell transplantation (not recorded which). The sequence came from a male donor with systemic sclerosis. The rearrangement uses TRBV3-2 and TRBJ2-7; the tabulated D call, TRBD1, remains unverified against the DNA. TRBV3-2 is a pseudogene locus. This CDR3 is CASSQDRDGGEPHEQYF. The CDR3, as DNA: TGTGCCAGCAGCCAAGATAGGGACGGAGGTGAACCGCACGAGCAGTACTTC.